These 14 T cell receptor beta chains originate from one sample sequenced in a study of T cell repertoires in cytomegalovirus infection. A single record per CDR3 protein comes from TCRdb applying MiXCR to the reads. The table records about 490,000 distinct CDR3 sequences, around a quarter of them present only once. The sample comprised PBMCs. These receptors all stem from a human donor in good health (CMV status not recorded). Some clones in this sample may be carry-over from other donors' samples.

This clonotype was seen more than once but under ten times. This sequence joins TRBV19 and TRBJ2-1; D may be TRBD2 (6 bases). Trimming shortened V by 3 bases and J by 3 bases, and 12 bases separated the two germline ends. CDR3 length: 15 residues. The germline CDR1 and CDR2 sequences are LNHDA and SQIVND (reference sequence). CDR3 amino acids: CASSIAGIGYNEQFF. CDR3 DNA: TGTGCCAGTAGTATTGCGGGAATAGGCTACAATGAGCAGTTCTTC.

The table lists this clonotype with many counts. The rearrangement joins TRBV7-8 to TRBJ2-3, with D hard to call. V was pared by 2 bases and J by 4 bases, with 4 bases between. The CDR3 sequence is 12 residues long. Germline CDR1 SGHVS, CDR2 FQNEAQ. CDR3: CASSLLSDTQYF. In DNA form, the CDR3 reads TGTGCCAGCAGCTTATTGTCAGATACGCAGTATTTT. Looking up the rest from reference TRBV7-8 and TRBJ2-3 gives the full variable domain: GAGVSQSPRYKVAKRGQDVALRCDPISGHVSLFWYQQALGQGPEFLTYFQNEAQLDKSGLPSDRFFAERPEGSVSTLKIQRTQQEDSAVYLCASSLLSDTQYFGPGTRLTVL.

The chain employs TRBV6-2 or TRBV6-3 and TRBJ2-7, with 11 bases lining up with TRBD2. Germline lookup yields CDR1 MNHEY and CDR2 SVGEGT. This CDR3 region has 13 residues. With V trimmed by 10 bases and J by 1 base, 3 bases remained unmatched. Here the CDR3 DNA reads TGTGCCACGCGACTAGCGGGGTCCTACGAGCAGTACTTC. It is translated as CATRLAGSYEQYF.

V usage is TRBV10-3 and J usage is TRBJ2-3, with D possibly TRBD2 on 6 matching bases. Germline V gives CDR1 ENHRY, CDR2 SYGVKD. Between the trimmed V and J ends, which lost 3 bases and 1 base, there was a span of 11 bases. The CDR3 loop spans 15 amino acids. This CDR3 is CAISDSGAGTDTQYF. CDR3 DNA: TGTGCCATCAGTGATTCGGGAGCCGGCACAGATACGCAGTATTTT.

V gene TRBV7-2 combines with J gene TRBJ1-5; D may be TRBD1 (5 bases). The CDR3 loop spans 12 amino acids. Trimming took 6 bases from V and 10 from J, leaving 13 bases between them. CDR1 and CDR2 (germline): SGHTA, FQGNSA. CDR3 loop: CASRSGPGPQHF. CDR3 coding DNA: TGTGCCAGCAGGTCAGGGCCGGGACCCCAGCATTTT. The full variable domain, rest sourced from reference TRBV7-2 and TRBJ1-5, is GAGVSQSPSNKVTEKGKDVELRCDPISGHTALYWYRQSLGQGLEFLIYFQGNSAPDKSGLPSDRFSAERTGGSVSTLTIQRTQQEDSAVYLCASRSGPGPQHFGDGTRLSIL.

V and J are TRBV18 and TRBJ1-1, with D unclear. The CDR3 has 13 amino acids. V was clipped by 5 bases and J by 1 base, with 8 bases between them. Per germline, CDR1 KGHSH and CDR2 LQKENI. CDR3 sequence: CASSEATNTEAFF. The DNA for the CDR3 is TGTGCCAGCTCAGAGGCCACGAACACTGAAGCTTTCTTT.

CDR3 sequence (DNA): TGTGCCAGCAGTTACCCCGGGATCGAGACCCAGTACTTC. Its translation is CASSYPGIETQYF. The V and J genes are TRBV6-5 and TRBJ2-5, with a weak D call TRBD2 (5 bases). The CDR3 sequence is 13 residues long. V lost 2 bases to trimming and J lost 5 bases, with 9 bases between them. Germline-derived CDR1 and CDR2 are MNHEY and SVGAGI.

This clonotype appeared a few times. The gene calls are TRBV6-5 and TRBJ2-1, with no clear D. The CDR3 totals 13 residues. The germline gives CDR1 MNHEY, CDR2 SVGAGI. V was cut by 0 bases and J by 9 bases, with 9 bases left in between. In nucleotides, the CDR3 is TGTGCCAGCAGTTACTCTCCGGATGCTGAGCAGTTCTTC. Its protein is CASSYSPDAEQFF.

V gene TRBV5-1 combines with J gene TRBJ1-5; 8 bases are a match to TRBD1. CDR3 length equals 16 residues. Per germline, CDR1 SGHRS and CDR2 YFSETQ. V dropped 5 bases and J dropped 1; count of bases not matched to a gene: 8. This chain's CDR3 is CASRPSWTGSNQPQHF. Written as DNA, the CDR3 is TGCGCCAGCAGACCTTCTTGGACAGGGAGCAATCAGCCCCAGCATTTT.

This clonotype was counted only a few times. The chain recombines TRBV7-9 with TRBJ1-1; perhaps TRBD1 as D (5 bases). V dropped 4 bases and J dropped 0 bases, with 12 bases sitting between them. Germline values: CDR1 SEHNR, CDR2 FQNEAQ (reference sequence). This CDR3 spans 15 amino acids. CDR3 amino acids: CASSSLAGLNTEAFF. The CDR3 DNA is TGTGCCAGCAGCTCCCTGGCGGGACTGAACACTGAAGCTTTCTTT.

This clonotype appeared a single time. This chain joins TRBV12-3 or TRBV12-4 and TRBJ1-1; D gene unclear. With 3 bases removed from V and 6 bases from J, the gap between germline ends came to 5 bases. The CDR3 contains 11 residues. CDR3: CASSFTAEAFF. The CDR3 coding sequence is TGTGCCAGCAGTTTTACCGCTGAAGCTTTCTTT.

The J gene is TRBJ1-4, the V gene TRBV7-9; 7 bases are shared with TRBD1. The CDR3 runs 14 residues. Trimming at V came to 4 bases and at J to 6 bases, leaving 5 bases not matched to a gene. Germline V gene data show CDR1 as SEHNR and CDR2 as FQNEAQ (reference sequence). The CDR3 DNA follows: TGTGCCAGCAGCTACAGGGGCACGGATGAAAAACTGTTTTTT. Its protein is CASSYRGTDEKLFF.

This clonotype was picked up many times. The chain recombines TRBV2 with TRBJ2-1; TRBD2 matches 7 bases. The CDR3 has 14 amino acids. Per the germline V gene, CDR1 is SNHLY and CDR2 is FYNNEI. The trim removed 8 bases at V and 4 bases at J, leaving 8 bases unmatched. For the CDR3, the DNA is TGTGCCAGCGGGAGAGCGGGATTTTACAATGAGCAGTTCTTC. It is translated as CASGRAGFYNEQFF. Filled out from reference TRBV2 and TRBJ2-1, the complete variable domain reads EPEVTQTPSHQVTQMGQEVILRCVPISNHLYFYWYRQILGQKVEFLVSFYNNEISEKSEIFDDQFSVERPDGSNFTLKIRSTKLEDSAMYFCASGRAGFYNEQFFGPGTRLTVL.

The chain employs TRBV28 and TRBJ2-1; 8 bases are shared with TRBD2. J lost 7 bases, V lost 2 bases, and 7 bases had no gene match. Looked up from germline, CDR1 is MDHEN and CDR2 is SYDVKM. The CDR3 consists of 15 residues. DNA for the CDR3: TGTGCCAGCAGTTTAGCGGCTAGCGGGCTGAATGAGCAGTTCTTC. This sequence encodes CASSLAASGLNEQFF.